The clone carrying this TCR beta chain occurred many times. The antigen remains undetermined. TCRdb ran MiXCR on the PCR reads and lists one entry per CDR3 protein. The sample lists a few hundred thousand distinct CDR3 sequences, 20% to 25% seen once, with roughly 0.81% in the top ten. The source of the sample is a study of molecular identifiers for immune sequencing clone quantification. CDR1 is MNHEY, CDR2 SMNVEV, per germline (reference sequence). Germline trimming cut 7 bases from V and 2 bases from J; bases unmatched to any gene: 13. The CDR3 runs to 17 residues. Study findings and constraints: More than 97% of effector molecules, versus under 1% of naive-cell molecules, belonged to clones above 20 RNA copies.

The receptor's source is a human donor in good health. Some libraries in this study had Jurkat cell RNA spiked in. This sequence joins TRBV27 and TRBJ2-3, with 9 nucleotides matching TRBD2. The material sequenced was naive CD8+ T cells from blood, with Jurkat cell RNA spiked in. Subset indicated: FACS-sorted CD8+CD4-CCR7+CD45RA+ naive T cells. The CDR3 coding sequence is TGTGCCAGCATACCTCTTGGGCTAGCGGGGATCACAGATACGCAGTATTTT. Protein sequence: CASIPLGLAGITDTQYF.